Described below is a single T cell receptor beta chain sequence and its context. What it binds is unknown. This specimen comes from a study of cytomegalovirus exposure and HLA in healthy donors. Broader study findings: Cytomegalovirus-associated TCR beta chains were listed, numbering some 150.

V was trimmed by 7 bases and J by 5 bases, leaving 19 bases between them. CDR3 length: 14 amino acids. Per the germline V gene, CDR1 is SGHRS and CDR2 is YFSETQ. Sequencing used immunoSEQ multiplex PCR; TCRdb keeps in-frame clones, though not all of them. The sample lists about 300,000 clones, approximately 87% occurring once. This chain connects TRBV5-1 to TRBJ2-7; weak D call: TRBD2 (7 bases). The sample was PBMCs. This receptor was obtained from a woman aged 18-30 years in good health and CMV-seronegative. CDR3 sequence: CASARRGGRNEQYF. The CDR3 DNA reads TGCGCCAGCGCAAGAAGGGGGGGTAGGAACGAGCAGTACTTC.